The 26 T cell receptor beta chains listed next were all sequenced from one sample in a study of shared clonotypes between healthy human individuals. Naive CD8 cells comprised CD45RO-negative, CCR7-positively selected cells, excluding terminally differentiated effector memory CD45RA+ cells. TCRdb keeps only in-frame clones here, not all; method: immunoSEQ multiplex PCR. Of hundreds of thousands of clones listed, 92% were seen once; the top ten hold 24%. Source material: naive CD8+ T cells sorted from blood. The receptors come from a man between 25 and 39 years old in good health.

This clone appeared once. The chain links TRBV5-1 to TRBJ2-3; 13 bases align to TRBD2. Germline-derived CDR1 and CDR2 are SGHRS and YFSETQ. After removal of 0 bases from V and 10 bases from J, the junction contained 2 bases not matched to a gene. The CDR3 runs to 14 residues. In nucleotides, the CDR3 is TGCGCCAGCAGCTTGGCCGGACTAGCGGGAGCGCAGTATTTT. It codes for CASSLAGLAGAQYF.

CDR3 coding DNA: TGTGCCAGCAGCGCACAGGGCTGGCGGGCCTACAATGAGCAGTTCTTC. It codes for CASSAQGWRAYNEQFF. J is TRBJ2-1 and V is TRBV7-2; maybe TRBD1 (6 bases). The CDR3 length is 16 residues. V was trimmed by 5 bases and J by 2 bases, leaving 16 bases between them. Germline CDR1 reads SGHTA; CDR2 reads FQGNSA.

This chain uses TRBV11-2 with TRBJ2-2; D remains unclear. Trimming removed 3 bases at V and 3 bases at J, with 8 bases between. The CDR3 has 14 amino acids. Per germline, CDR1 SGHAT and CDR2 FQNNGV. CDR3 loop: CASSFGLHTGELFF. For the CDR3, the DNA is TGTGCCAGCAGCTTTGGGCTACACACCGGGGAGCTGTTTTTT.

This chain links TRBV11-2 with TRBJ2-1; 9 nucleotides match TRBD1. This CDR3 is built from 17 residues. The junction had 7 bases not matched to a gene; V was cut back by 0 bases and J by 4 bases. The germline V gene encodes CDR1 SGHAT and CDR2 FQNNGV. The CDR3: CASSLDRDRVPYNEQFF. DNA for the CDR3: TGTGCCAGCAGCTTAGATCGGGACAGGGTCCCGTACAATGAGCAGTTCTTC.

The chain links TRBV12-5 to TRBJ1-2; no reliable D call. This CDR3 comprises 12 residues. Trimming left V 1 base short and J 4 bases short, with 4 bases between. Per germline, CDR1 LGHNT and CDR2 FRNRAP. CDR3 sequence: CASGLAPYGYTF. The CDR3 region has the DNA TGTGCTAGTGGTTTGGCCCCCTATGGCTACACCTTC.

The V call is TRBV4-3, the J call TRBJ1-1; perhaps TRBD1 as D (5 bases). Germline CDR1 is LGHNA and CDR2 is YSLEER. The CDR3 length is 11 residues. Between the trimmed V and J ends, which lost 0 bases and 11 bases, there was a span of 7 bases. CDR3 residues: CASSQEGVAFF. The CDR3 DNA reads TGCGCCAGCAGCCAAGAAGGGGTTGCTTTCTTT.

The chain employs TRBV5-1 and TRBJ1-2; D not resolved. The germline V gene has CDR1 SGHRS and CDR2 YFSETQ. This CDR3 has 13 amino acids. Trimming left V 7 bases short and J 6 bases short, with 16 bases between. Here the CDR3 DNA reads TGCGCCAGCGGACCTTACGCCACGAATGGCTACACCTTC. Its protein is CASGPYATNGYTF.

The chain is built from TRBV5-8 and TRBJ2-3; D remains unclear. From germline, CDR1 is SGHTS and CDR2 YDEGEE. V lost 0 bases and J 0 bases, leaving 2 bases between the germline ends. CDR3 length: 13 residues. The DNA for the CDR3 is TGTGCCAGCAGCTTGGACAGCACAGATACGCAGTATTTT. It encodes CASSLDSTDTQYF.

The gene calls are TRBV11-2 and TRBJ2-1; TRBD1 matches 9 bases. Germline-derived CDR1 and CDR2 are SGHAT and FQNNGV. This CDR3 region has 14 residues. Unmatched junction bases numbered 8, after V lost 4 bases and J lost 10 bases. As DNA, the CDR3 is TGTGCCAGCAGCTCATATGACAGGGGGACGGAGCAGTTCTTC. Translation gives CASSSYDRGTEQFF.

This clone was counted a few times. Distinct nucleotide sequences in the sample also encode this CDR3. V and J are TRBV6-5 and TRBJ2-1; TRBD2 is a possible D gene (6 bases). In germline, CDR1 is MNHEY, CDR2 SVGAGI. V was shortened by 5 bases and J by 0 bases, with 11 bases between the two germline ends. The CDR3 covers 15 residues. The CDR3 sequence is CASSPGLDSYNEQFF. The DNA of the CDR3 is TGTGCCAGCAGTCCGGGACTCGACTCCTACAATGAGCAGTTCTTC.

Concerning this clone: At the DNA level, this CDR3 is encoded by other sequences in the same sample as well. This chain links TRBV4-3 with TRBJ1-5; TRBD1 aligns across 8 bases. This CDR3 spans 14 amino acids. Germline V CDR1 and CDR2: LGHNA, YSLEER. V dropped 1 base and J dropped 4; count of bases not matched to a gene: 0. As DNA, the CDR3 is TGCGCCAGCAGCCAAGGACAGGGGAATCAGCCCCAGCATTTT. Translation: CASSQGQGNQPQHF.

J is TRBJ2-7 and V is TRBV20-1; perhaps TRBD2 as D (6 bases). The CDR3 extends over 11 amino acids. Germline V gives CDR1 DFQATT, CDR2 SNEGSKA (reference sequence). The CDR3 loop is CSTLGGYEQYF. The CDR3 DNA reads TGCAGCACCCTAGGAGGGTACGAGCAGTACTTC.

CDR3 amino acids: CASRRGGGPDTQYF. The CDR3 DNA reads TGTGCCAGCAGGCGTGGGGGGGGGCCAGATACGCAGTATTTT. This chain connects TRBV11-2 to TRBJ2-3; tentative D call: TRBD2 (7 bases). Trimming left V 6 bases short and J 4 bases short, with 14 bases between. Looked up from germline, CDR1 is SGHAT and CDR2 is FQNNGV. This CDR3 comprises 14 residues.

About this clone: This may be a read error, as it is one base from a much larger clone. V and J are TRBV28 and TRBJ2-7, with a tentative D call TRBD1 (6 bases). The CDR3 sequence is 12 residues long. V was shortened by 8 bases and J by 1 base, with 9 bases between the two germline ends. Germline V gene lookup returns CDR1 MDHEN and CDR2 SYDVKM. CDR3 residues: CASRDISYEQYF. Written as DNA, the CDR3 is TGTGCCAGCCGGGACATATCCTACGAGCAGTACTTC.

The chain carries TRBV10-1 and TRBJ1-1, with 7 bases matching TRBD1. From germline, CDR1 is WNHNN and CDR2 SYGVQD (reference sequence). There are 15 residues in the CDR3. V shed 0 bases, J shed 3 bases, and the junction held 4 bases outside the gene matches. CDR3 protein: CASSESRGLYTEAFF. In DNA, the CDR3 is TGCGCCAGCAGTGAGTCGAGGGGGCTCTACACTGAAGCTTTCTTT.

The genes are TRBV7-9 and TRBJ2-1; perhaps TRBD2 as D (5 bases). Trimming removed 6 bases at V and 13 bases at J, with 19 bases between. The CDR3 is 13 residues long. Per germline, CDR1 SEHNR and CDR2 FQNEAQ (reference sequence). The CDR3 coding sequence is TGTGCCAGCAGTTCTCGTCGGGTCCGGGATCAGTTCTTC. Its protein product is CASSSRRVRDQFF.

This clone was observed once. The V and J genes are TRBV6-1 and TRBJ2-6; possibly TRBD1 for D (6 bases). V lost 2 bases, J lost 0 bases, and 14 bases lay in between. CDR3 length: 18 residues. Germline assignment: CDR1 MNHNS and CDR2 SASEGT. CDR3 nucleotide sequence: TGTGCCAGCAGTGAACGGTGGACAGCAAGCTCTGGGGCCAACGTCCTGACTTTC. Its protein is CASSERWTASSGANVLTF.

Comments on this clone: The sample holds other DNA sequences that translate to the same CDR3. The chain has TRBV9 and TRBJ1-1, with a weak D call TRBD1 (6 bases). Germline loops: CDR1 SGDLS, CDR2 YYNGEE. The CDR3 extends over 14 amino acids. V was shortened by 0 bases and J by 2 bases, with 8 bases between the two germline ends. The CDR3 nucleotides read TGTGCCAGCAGCGTAGAGGGGGGAAACACTGAAGCTTTCTTT. Its protein is CASSVEGGNTEAFF.

This CDR3 reads CASSQGYGSHEQYF. CDR3 DNA: TGCGCCAGCAGCCAAGGTTATGGGTCCCACGAGCAGTACTTC. V is TRBV4-3 and J is TRBJ2-7; D is ambiguous. V was clipped by 1 base and J by 5 bases, with 12 bases between them. Germline CDR1 and CDR2: LGHNA and YSLEER. The CDR3 extends over 14 amino acids.

This clone was detected once. The genes are TRBV5-6 and TRBJ2-1; D is perhaps TRBD2 (7 bases). The CDR3 is 16 amino acids. V was clipped by 0 bases and J by 1 base, with 11 bases between them. CDR1 is SGHDT and CDR2 is YYEEEE in the germline V gene. CDR3 protein: CASSLEGGGSYNEQFF. DNA of the CDR3: TGTGCCAGCAGCTTGGAAGGGGGAGGGTCCTACAATGAGCAGTTCTTC.

This sequence joins TRBV6-5 and TRBJ1-2; 7 bases are shared with TRBD1. The ends lost 4 bases at V and 1 base at J; junction bases unmatched: 3. CDR1 MNHEY and CDR2 SVGAGI come from the germline V gene. The CDR3 is 14 residues long. This chain's CDR3 is CASSWDSDNYGYTF. CDR3 bases: TGTGCCAGCAGTTGGGACAGTGATAACTATGGCTACACCTTC.

The genes are TRBV16 and TRBJ2-3; D gene ambiguous. CDR3 length: 14 residues. Germline CDR1 is KGHSY and CDR2 is FQNENV. With 1 base removed from V and 1 base from J, the gap between germline ends came to 6 bases. This chain's CDR3 is CASSQLSGTDTQYF. CDR3 sequence (DNA): TGTGCCAGCAGCCAATTGTCAGGCACAGATACGCAGTATTTT.

The chain couples TRBV28 to TRBJ2-1; a possible D gene is TRBD2 (6 bases). This CDR3 has 14 residues. V was cut by 7 bases and J by 0 bases, with 10 bases left in between. Germline V CDR1 and CDR2: MDHEN, SYDVKM. CDR3: CASTPGLSYNEQFF. CDR3 bases: TGTGCCAGCACTCCGGGACTCTCCTACAATGAGCAGTTCTTC.

The chain combines TRBV12-5 with TRBJ2-6, with TRBD1 matching over 8 bases. The CDR3 spans 18 residues. The J segment lost 0 bases and the V segment lost 5 bases, leaving 9 bases of the junction unmatched. In germline, CDR1 is LGHNT, CDR2 FRNRAP. The CDR3 coding sequence is TGTGCTAGTGGTATCTTAGACAGGGGACGCTCTGGGGCCAACGTCCTGACTTTC. Translating gives CASGILDRGRSGANVLTF.

V is TRBV29-1 and J is TRBJ2-7; possibly TRBD1 for D (5 bases). The germline V and J ends were trimmed by 3 bases and 6 bases, with 9 bases remaining between them. Germline-derived CDR1 and CDR2 are SQVTM and ANQGSEA. The length of the CDR3 is 11 residues. The CDR3 protein is CSVDVTGEQYF. The CDR3 bases are TGCAGCGTTGATGTTACAGGCGAGCAGTACTTC.

The V call is TRBV20-1, the J call TRBJ1-1, with D uncertain. Between the trimmed V and J ends, which lost 6 bases and 4 bases, there was a span of 9 bases. The CDR3 sequence is 11 residues long. Germline V gene sequence: CDR1 DFQATT, CDR2 SNEGSKA (reference sequence). The CDR3 DNA sequence: TGCAGTGCAAAAAAGGTCACTGAAGCTTTCTTT. Translated, it gives CSAKKVTEAFF.